This T cell receptor (beta chain) emerged from a study of cytomegalovirus exposure and HLA in healthy donors. Every donor was a healthy person donating bone marrow. It was with 60 Vbeta and 13 Jbeta primers that the PCR ran. Method: immunoSEQ multiplex PCR; TCRdb's copy keeps in-frame clones and lacks some. Altogether 200,000 to 250,000 clones are present, more than 75% being singletons, with the ten largest covering 4.5% to 6%. Germline-derived CDR1 and CDR2 are SQVTM and ANQGSEA. Trimming removed 1 base from V and 5 bases from J, with 9 bases in between. The CDR3 extends over 13 amino acids. Sequencing was performed on PBMCs. The genes are TRBV29-1 and TRBJ1-3, with TRBD1 as a possible D gene (5 bases). This clonotype was sampled from a woman in her thirties or forties in good health and CMV-seropositive. In DNA form, the CDR3 reads TGCAGCGTTGAAGCGGGACTTAGAAACACCATATATTTT. This gives the protein CSVEAGLRNTIYF.